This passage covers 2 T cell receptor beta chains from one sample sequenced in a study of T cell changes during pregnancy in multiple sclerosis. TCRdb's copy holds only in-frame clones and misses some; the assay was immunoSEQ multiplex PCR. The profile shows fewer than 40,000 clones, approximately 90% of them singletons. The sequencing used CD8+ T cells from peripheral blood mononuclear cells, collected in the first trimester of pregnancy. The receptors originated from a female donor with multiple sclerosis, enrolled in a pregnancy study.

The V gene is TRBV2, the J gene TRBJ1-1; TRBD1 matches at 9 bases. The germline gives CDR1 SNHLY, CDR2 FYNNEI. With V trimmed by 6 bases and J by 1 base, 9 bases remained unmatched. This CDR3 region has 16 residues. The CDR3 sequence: CASRAGGQGANTEAFF. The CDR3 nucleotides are TGTGCCAGCAGAGCAGGGGGACAGGGTGCGAACACTGAAGCTTTCTTT.

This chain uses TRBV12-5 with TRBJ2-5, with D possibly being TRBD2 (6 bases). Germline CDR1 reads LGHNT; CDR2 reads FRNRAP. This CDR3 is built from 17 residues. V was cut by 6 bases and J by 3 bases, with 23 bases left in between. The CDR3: CASGDGAGRGKKETQYF. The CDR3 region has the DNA TGTGCTAGTGGGGATGGGGCGGGAAGGGGAAAAAAAGAGACCCAGTACTTC.